The 32 T cell receptor beta chains listed next were all sequenced from one sample in a study of T cells in Graves' hyperthyroidism and ophthalmopathy. What was amplified from RNA transcripts were TCR beta CDR3 regions. The TCR CDR3 first-round RT-PCR relied on the HTBI primer set. TCRdb processed the multiplex PCR reads anew with MiXCR; each CDR3 protein has one entry. The table has roughly 500,000 distinct CDR3 sequences, 40% to 50% seen once; the top ten hold around two fifths. Sequencing was performed on peripheral blood or thyroid tissue (not recorded which). The receptors shown here come from an adult woman with Graves' disease, either hyperthyroidism or ophthalmopathy (not recorded which).

In its sample, this clonotype was seen many times. This sequence joins TRBV20-1 and TRBJ1-2; 7 bases agree with TRBD1. With 5 bases clipped from V and 4 bases from J, the junction kept 10 bases outside the gene matches. CDR1 is DFQATT, CDR2 SNEGSKA, per germline (reference sequence). The CDR3 is 14 residues long. CDR3 in amino acids: CSALRQGSPYGYTF. The CDR3 region has the DNA TGCAGTGCTCTACGACAGGGAAGTCCCTATGGCTACACCTTC.

There are many counts of this clonotype. The J gene is TRBJ2-7, the V gene TRBV20-1; TRBD2 aligns across 7 bases. The CDR3 sequence is 15 residues long. V was pared by 0 bases and J by 3 bases, with 8 bases of the junction left unmatched. Germline CDR1 and CDR2: DFQATT and SNEGSKA (reference sequence). The CDR3 DNA is TGCAGTGCTAGAGATCGAGGGAGGGCCATCTACGAGCAGTACTTC. Its protein is CSARDRGRAIYEQYF.

This clonotype was found many times. The chain recombines TRBV5-1 with TRBJ2-5, with unresolved D. CDR3 length equals 15 residues. Deletions cut 4 bases from V and 1 base from J, with 14 bases between. Germline V gene sequence: CDR1 SGHRS, CDR2 YFSETQ. The CDR3 reads CASSLPRQSQETQYF. Written as DNA, the CDR3 is TGCGCCAGCAGCCTCCCTAGGCAGAGCCAAGAGACCCAGTACTTC.

The rearrangement uses TRBV7-9 and TRBJ1-2; TRBD1 matches at 10 bases. There are 15 residues in the CDR3. The V gene end was trimmed by 0 bases and the J gene end by 6 bases; junction bases not matched to a gene: 4. In germline, CDR1 is SEHNR, CDR2 FQNEAQ (reference sequence). CDR3 bases: TGTGCCAGCAGCTTAGCCGGGACAGGGGCTGATGGCTACACCTTC. It encodes CASSLAGTGADGYTF.

The sample holds many counts of this clonotype. The rearrangement links TRBV7-3 to TRBJ1-4; 7 bases match TRBD1. Per the germline V gene, CDR1 is SGHTA and CDR2 is FQGTGA. The junction had 12 bases not matched to a gene; V was cut back by 8 bases and J by 3 bases. This CDR3 contains 16 residues. The CDR3 DNA sequence: TGTGCCAGCCTACCTCCTCCGGGACAGCCTAATGAAAAACTGTTTTTT. Its protein product is CASLPPPGQPNEKLFF. The entire variable domain, with the rest obtained from reference TRBV7-3 and TRBJ1-4, is as follows: GAGVSQTPSNKVTEKGKYVELRCDPISGHTALYWYRQSLGQGPEFLIYFQGTGAADDSGLPNDRFFAVRPEGSVSTLKIQRTERGDSAVYLCASLPPPGQPNEKLFFGSGTQLSVL.

The genes are TRBV4-1 and TRBJ1-2; TRBD1 agrees at 8 bases. The CDR3 spans 17 residues. The J segment lost 5 bases and the V segment lost 0 bases, leaving 11 bases of the junction unmatched. The germline CDR1 and CDR2 sequences are MGHRA and YSYEKL. In DNA form, the CDR3 reads TGCGCCAGCAGCCAAGATCCAGGGGGCGCGGGGAGTTATGGCTACACCTTC. It translates to CASSQDPGGAGSYGYTF.

The rearrangement uses TRBV7-2 and TRBJ2-5, with D perhaps TRBD2 (7 bases). The CDR3 covers 15 residues. Germline CDR1 is SGHTA and CDR2 is FQGNSA. V gave up 4 bases and J gave up 1 base, with 13 bases separating them. DNA of the CDR3: TGTGCCAGCAGCTGGGAGGGGGGCGTCCAAGAGACCCAGTACTTC. Its protein is CASSWEGGVQETQYF.

As for this clonotype: No conserved phenylalanine or tryptophan is present at the end of the CDR3, so a read error is the likely explanation. Because the CDR3's place on the DNA is in doubt, the DNA is left out and the CDR3 is given as listed by TCRdb. This sequence joins TRBV9 and TRBJ2-1; no DNA check was done on the table's D call, TRBD1. The CDR3 has 10 residues if both end residues are counted. Germline V CDR1 and CDR2: SGDLS, YYNGEE. The CDR3 is CASSLGRQGD.

This chain links TRBV25-1 with TRBJ2-7; the D gene is possibly TRBD2 (5 bases). Trimming pared 8 bases from V and 2 bases from J, leaving 13 bases between. Germline V gene lookup returns CDR1 MGHDK and CDR2 SYGVNS. The length of the CDR3 is 13 residues. Written as DNA, the CDR3 is TGTGCCAGCGGTTCCCGGGGTGCCTACGAGCAGTACTTC. It specifies CASGSRGAYEQYF.

V gene TRBV10-3 combines with J gene TRBJ1-1; weak D call: TRBD1 (5 bases). V lost 6 bases to trimming and J lost 4 bases, with 18 bases between them. The length of the CDR3 is 15 residues. From germline, CDR1 is ENHRY and CDR2 SYGVKD. CDR3 in amino acids: CAISRAPRAGTEAFF. The CDR3 DNA sequence: TGTGCCATCAGCAGGGCCCCCCGGGCGGGCACTGAAGCTTTCTTT.

This chain uses TRBV20-1 with TRBJ1-4; D is uncertain. From germline, CDR1 is DFQATT and CDR2 SNEGSKA (reference sequence). CDR3 length: 14 amino acids. V gave up 1 base and J gave up 4 bases, with 10 bases separating them. CDR3 protein: CSARVGRVNEKLFF. The CDR3 DNA reads as TGCAGTGCTAGAGTAGGGAGGGTTAATGAAAAACTGTTTTTT.

The chain's CDR3 is CATSTGEEGQPQHF. CDR3 nucleotides: TGTGCTACGTCTACAGGGGAGGAAGGACAGCCCCAGCATTTT. The gene calls are TRBV25-1 and TRBJ1-5, with TRBD1 matching over 7 bases. Germline-derived CDR1 and CDR2 are MGHDK and SYGVNS. The CDR3 spans 14 residues.

The gene calls are TRBV6-6 and TRBJ2-7, with TRBD2 matching 11 bases. Germline V gene sequence: CDR1 MNHNY, CDR2 SVGAGI (reference sequence). V lost 4 bases, J lost 3 bases, and 8 bases stayed unmatched. The length of the CDR3 is 16 residues. CDR3 sequence reads: CASSFTSGSFGYEQYF. CDR3 bases: TGTGCCAGCAGTTTCACTAGCGGGAGCTTTGGCTACGAGCAGTACTTC.

The chain carries TRBV19 and TRBJ1-2; D unresolved. The CDR3 is 10 residues long. The germline CDR1 and CDR2 sequences are LNHDA and SQIVND (reference sequence). Trimming removed 5 bases from V and 6 bases from J, with 4 bases in between. In DNA, the CDR3 is TGTGCCAGTAGTTACGATGGCTACACCTTC. It yields the protein CASSYDGYTF.

The chain combines TRBV20-1 with TRBJ2-5; 9 bases align to TRBD2. Germline V gene lookup returns CDR1 DFQATT and CDR2 SNEGSKA (reference sequence). V gave up 5 bases and J gave up 1 base; unmatched junction bases: 2. This CDR3 has 13 residues. CDR3 DNA sequence: TGCAGTGCTCCTAGCGGGGTCCAAGAGACCCAGTACTTC. This encodes CSAPSGVQETQYF.

The chain employs TRBV7-2 and TRBJ2-3, with 8 bases lining up with TRBD1. Germline V gene lookup returns CDR1 SGHTA and CDR2 FQGNSA. This CDR3 is 14 amino acids long. The J segment lost 8 bases and the V segment lost 5 bases, leaving 9 bases of the junction unmatched. The CDR3 spells CASSPDRVVGTQYF. CDR3 DNA: TGTGCCAGCAGCCCGGACAGGGTGGTGGGTACGCAGTATTTT.

The V gene is TRBV6-2 or TRBV6-3, the J gene TRBJ1-2, with 7 bases lining up with TRBD1. Germline CDR1 and CDR2: MNHEY and SVGEGT. The CDR3 covers 15 residues. V lost 2 bases, J lost 0 bases, and 3 bases stayed unmatched. In nucleotides, the CDR3 is TGTGCCAGCAGTTACCCCGGGACAGCTAACTATGGCTACACCTTC. As protein: CASSYPGTANYGYTF.

This clonotype was detected many times. This chain connects TRBV19 to TRBJ1-6, with D possibly TRBD1 on 6 matching bases. The CDR3 loop spans 15 amino acids. V lost 4 bases, J lost 5 bases, and 12 bases lay in between. CDR1 LNHDA and CDR2 SQIVND come from the germline V gene (reference sequence). The DNA of the CDR3 is TGTGCCAGTAGTACGCAAGGGACAAATAATTCACCCCTCCACTTT. Amino acids: CASSTQGTNNSPLHF. Full variable domain (outside the CDR3, taken from reference TRBV19 and TRBJ1-6): DGGITQSPKYLFRKEGQNVTLSCEQNLNHDAMYWYRQDPGQGLRLIYYSQIVNDFQKGDIAEGYSVSREKKESFPLTVTSAQKNPTAFYLCASSTQGTNNSPLHFGNGTRLTVT.

This clonotype has ten or more counts. The chain combines TRBV2 with TRBJ1-2; TRBD1 matches 7 bases. The V and J ends lost 6 bases and 4 bases, in that order; junction bases with no gene match: 5. Germline CDR1 SNHLY, CDR2 FYNNEI. This CDR3 comprises 13 residues. This CDR3 reads CASSSTGSYGYTF. The CDR3 DNA reads as TGTGCCAGCAGCTCGACAGGGTCCTATGGCTACACCTTC.

There are a few counts of this clonotype. The chain recombines TRBV19 with TRBJ1-1, with TRBD1 matching 7 bases. CDR1 LNHDA and CDR2 SQIVND come from the germline V gene (reference sequence). This CDR3 contains 14 residues. The V gene end was trimmed by 7 bases and the J gene end by 5 bases; junction bases not matched to a gene: 10. CDR3 sequence: CASNRGEWNTEAFF. The DNA of the CDR3 is TGTGCCAGTAACAGGGGTGAATGGAATACTGAAGCTTTCTTT.

Many counts were recorded for this clonotype. The chain uses TRBV2 and TRBJ2-5; D uncertain. The CDR3 contains 12 residues. The V and J ends lost 0 bases and 4 bases respectively, with 3 bases between them. CDR1 SNHLY and CDR2 FYNNEI come from the germline V gene. CDR3 sequence reads: CASSEARETQYF. The CDR3 bases are TGTGCCAGCAGTGAAGCACGAGAGACCCAGTACTTC.

As concerns this clonotype: At one end, the junction sequence differs from germline, possibly due to a read error. V gene TRBV7-8 combines with J gene TRBJ2-6; D remains unclear. There are 13 residues in the CDR3. Germline CDR1 and CDR2: SGHVS and FQNEAQ. CDR3 sequence (DNA): TGTACCAGCAGTTTCAAGGGGGCCAACGTCCTGACTTTC. It is translated as CTSSFKGANVLTF.

The CDR3 region is CASNGLALRGFGYTF. The CDR3 bases are TGTGCCAGCAATGGACTAGCGCTTCGTGGGTTTGGCTACACCTTC. The chain recombines TRBV2 with TRBJ1-2; D is ambiguous. Trimming shortened V by 7 bases and J by 7 bases, and 22 bases separated the two germline ends. Germline CDR1 is SNHLY and CDR2 is FYNNEI. The CDR3 covers 15 residues.

J is TRBJ1-1 and V is TRBV24-1; 8 nucleotides agree with TRBD1. Trimming removed 7 bases from V and 0 bases from J; junction bases left unmatched: 9. Germline V lookup: CDR1 KGHDR, CDR2 SFDVKD. CDR3 length: 16 residues. CDR3 nucleotides: TGTGCCACCAGCGGCAGAGACAGGGGACTGAACACTGAAGCTTTCTTT. Translated, it gives CATSGRDRGLNTEAFF.

This clonotype was recorded a few times. The chain joins TRBV25-1 to TRBJ1-1; D call uncertain. Germline V gene data show CDR1 as MGHDK and CDR2 as SYGVNS. The CDR3 is made up of 12 amino acids. The V end was cut by 0 bases, the J end by 10 bases, with 9 bases between. DNA of the CDR3: TGTGCCAGCAGTGAATACCTGGGTATAGCTTTCTTT. Translation: CASSEYLGIAFF.

Only one count was recorded for this clonotype. CDR3 residues: CASRKIDRPDQPQHF. In DNA form, the CDR3 reads TGTGCCAGCAGGAAGATCGACAGGCCGGATCAGCCCCAGCATTTT. This chain joins TRBV10-3 and TRBJ1-5; D is possibly TRBD1 (6 bases). CDR3 length equals 15 residues. Germline V CDR1 and CDR2: ENHRY, SYGVKD. The V end was cut by 10 bases, the J end by 5 bases, with 21 bases between.

V gene TRBV7-9 combines with J gene TRBJ2-4, with 9 bases lining up with TRBD1. CDR1 and CDR2 (germline): SEHNR, FQNEAQ (reference sequence). The CDR3 spans 14 residues. J gave up 7 bases and V 5 bases, and 6 bases lay outside the gene matches. CDR3 sequence (DNA): TGTGCCAGCAGCCCGGGACAGGGAAGGAACATTCAGTACTTC. This encodes CASSPGQGRNIQYF.

The V call is TRBV20-1, the J call TRBJ2-5; D possibly corresponds to TRBD2 (5 bases). The CDR3 runs to 15 residues. Trimming took 1 base from V and 5 from J, leaving 17 bases between them. Germline CDR1 reads DFQATT; CDR2 reads SNEGSKA (reference sequence). CDR3 loop: CSARGFEGDRETQYF. CDR3 nucleotides: TGCAGTGCTAGAGGTTTTGAGGGAGATCGGGAGACCCAGTACTTC.

With respect to this clonotype: The CDR3 does not close with the conserved phenylalanine or tryptophan, likely indicating a read error. Because the CDR3's place on the DNA is in doubt, the DNA is left out and the CDR3 is given as listed by TCRdb. This chain uses TRBV7-3 with TRBJ2-6. The germline gives CDR1 SGHTA, CDR2 FQGTGA. The CDR3 contains 8 residues when both ends are counted. This CDR3 is CASRSPNT.

Of note for this clonotype: Being one base from a much bigger clone, this may be a read error. The V and J genes are TRBV5-1 and TRBJ2-5; TRBD2 aligns across 13 bases. Per germline, CDR1 SGHRS and CDR2 YFSETQ. The CDR3 spans 16 residues. DNA of the CDR3: TGCCCCAGCAGCTGGACTAGCGGGAGCCCTCAAGAGACCCAGTACTTC. Translated: CPSSWTSGSPQETQYF.

This clonotype appeared a single time. This chain joins TRBV7-9 and TRBJ2-5; 9 bases are shared with TRBD1. The CDR3 length is 15 residues. The V segment lost 5 bases and the J segment 2 bases; nucleotides outside the gene matches: 6. CDR1 and CDR2 (germline): SEHNR, FQNEAQ (reference sequence). The DNA for the CDR3 is TGTGCCAGCAGCGGTTGGGACAGGGATCAAGAGACCCAGTACTTC. This encodes CASSGWDRDQETQYF.

The count of this clonotype is one. The rearrangement links TRBV18 to TRBJ2-7; D is perhaps TRBD2 (5 bases). Germline CDR1 is KGHSH and CDR2 is LQKENI. V was clipped by 0 bases and J by 6 bases, with 15 bases between them. The CDR3 runs to 15 residues. This CDR3 reads CASSPPGRGRGEQYF. The CDR3 DNA follows: TGTGCCAGCTCACCACCAGGGAGAGGGCGTGGCGAGCAGTACTTC.